The next 6 T cell receptor delta chains were all read from a single sample in a study of delta chains in infants with herpesvirus infections. Reverse transcription of PBMC RNA used primers specific for the gamma and delta chains. TCRdb redid clone calling on the RT-PCR reads using CATT. The table includes over a thousand delta-chain clones, 30% to 35% detected once. The specimen was peripheral blood, collected at time point 2 of longitudinal follow-up. Every receptor here comes from a human donor who was a Ugandan infant, either HIV-exposed or HIV-unexposed (not recorded which).

The chain uses TRDV1 and TRDJ1; 8 bases match TRDD3. Germline trimming cut 0 bases from V and 0 bases from J; bases unmatched to any gene: 18. Per the germline V gene, CDR1 is TSWWSYY and CDR2 is QGS. The CDR3 covers 21 residues. In DNA form, the CDR3 reads TGTGCTCTTGGGGAACTCCCTAGTTTAATTTACTGGGGGTTAAACACCGATAAACTCATCTTT. It translates to CALGELPSLIYWGLNTDKLIF.

This clone was observed a few times. The chain recombines TRDV1 with TRDJ1, with 12 bases fitting TRDD3. V lost 4 bases and J lost 1; bases outside the gene matches: 19. CDR3 length equals 21 residues. Germline CDR1 reads TSWWSYY; CDR2 reads QGS. The chain's CDR3 is CALGARLPTRAGGYATDKLIF. CDR3 in DNA: TGTGCTCTTGGGGCCCGTCTTCCTACGAGGGCTGGGGGATACGCCACCGATAAACTCATCTTT.

This clone was counted between two and nine times. This chain links TRDV1 with TRDJ1, with TRDD2 matching 9 bases. Per the germline V gene, CDR1 is TSWWSYY and CDR2 is QGS. Germline trimming cut 1 base from V and 0 bases from J; bases unmatched to any gene: 15. This CDR3 has 20 amino acids. In nucleotides, the CDR3 is TGTGCTCTTGGGGAACACCCTTCCTACTGGCTGGGGGTATACACCGATAAACTCATCTTT. It specifies CALGEHPSYWLGVYTDKLIF.

Only a few counts were recorded for this clone. The chain links TRDV1 to TRDJ1; D might be TRDD2 or TRDD3, each matching 9 bases. Trimming removed 4 bases at V and 4 bases at J, with 34 bases between. The germline gives CDR1 TSWWSYY, CDR2 QGS. The CDR3 loop spans 21 amino acids. CDR3 loop: CALGGGPSYRTGGLRGDKLIF. DNA of the CDR3: TGTGCTCTTGGGGGGGGACCTTCCTACCGTACTGGGGGACTACGGGGCGATAAACTCATCTTT.

By its share, this clone is large (0.1 to 1%). The CDR3 nucleotides are TGTGCTCTTGGGGGGTTATCTACCTACCGTTATATAGCCAGCACCGATAAACTCATCTTT. This encodes CALGGLSTYRYIASTDKLIF. The chain carries TRDV1 and TRDJ1, with a weak D call TRDD2 (5 bases). The V gene's germline CDR1 is TSWWSYY and CDR2 QGS. The V end lost 4 bases, the J end lost 1 base, and 28 bases lay between the germline ends. This CDR3 region has 20 residues.

The genes are TRDV1 and TRDJ1; 7 nucleotides agree with TRDD3. J lost 0 bases, V lost 4 bases, and 20 bases had no gene match. Per germline, CDR1 TSWWSYY and CDR2 QGS. The length of the CDR3 is 20 residues. The CDR3 loop reads CALGGVSTLGAWYDTDKLIF. Here the CDR3 DNA reads TGTGCTCTTGGGGGGGTTTCGACTCTGGGGGCTTGGTACGACACCGATAAACTCATCTTT.